This paragraph covers one TCR beta chain sequence. Antigen specificity is unknown. MiXCR, run by TCRdb on the 5' RACE reads, gives a single entry per CDR3 protein. The table shows 150,000 to 200,000 distinct CDR3 sequences, with about 20% occurring only once. These data originate in a study of CD8 T cells in ankylosing spondylitis. Study-level findings and limits: With a CD8+ phenotype, disease-linked clones were relatively rare in peripheral blood. Disease-linked clones reportedly concentrated significantly in matched ankylosing spondylitis synovial fluid.

Trimming pared 7 bases from V and 0 bases from J, leaving 16 bases between. This CDR3 region has 16 residues. The germline V gene encodes CDR1 LNHDA and CDR2 SQIVND (reference sequence). This chain uses TRBV19 with TRBJ2-1; D is unresolved. The sample comprised blood, either unsorted or a sorted T cell fraction (not recorded which). This TCR derives from a male donor under 30 with ankylosing spondylitis or in good health (not recorded which). CDR3 in DNA: TGTGCCAGTATGCAAACTCCTAGGAGCTCCTACAATGAGCAGTTCTTC. This gives the protein CASMQTPRSSYNEQFF.